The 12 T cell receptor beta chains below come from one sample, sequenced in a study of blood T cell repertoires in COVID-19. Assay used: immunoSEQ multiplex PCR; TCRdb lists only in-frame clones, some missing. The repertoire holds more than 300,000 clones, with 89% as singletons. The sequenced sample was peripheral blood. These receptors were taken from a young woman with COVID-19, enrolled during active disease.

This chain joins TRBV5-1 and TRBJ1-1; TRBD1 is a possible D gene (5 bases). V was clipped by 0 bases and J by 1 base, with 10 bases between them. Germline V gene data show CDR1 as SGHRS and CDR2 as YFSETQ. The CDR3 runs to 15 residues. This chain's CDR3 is CASSLEFTGNTEAFF. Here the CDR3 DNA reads TGCGCCAGCAGCTTGGAGTTTACAGGGAACACTGAAGCTTTCTTT.

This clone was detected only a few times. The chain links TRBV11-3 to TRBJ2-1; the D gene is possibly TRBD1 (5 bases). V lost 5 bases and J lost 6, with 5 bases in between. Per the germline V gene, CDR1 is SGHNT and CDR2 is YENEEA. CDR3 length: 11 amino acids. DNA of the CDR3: TGTGCCAGCAGCCAGGGCAATGAGCAGTTCTTC. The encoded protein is CASSQGNEQFF.

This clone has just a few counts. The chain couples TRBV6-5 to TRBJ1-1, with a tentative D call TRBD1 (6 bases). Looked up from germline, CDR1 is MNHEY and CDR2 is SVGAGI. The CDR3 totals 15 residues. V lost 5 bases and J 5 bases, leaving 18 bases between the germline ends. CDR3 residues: CASSPRDKLRTEAFF. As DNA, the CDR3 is TGTGCCAGCAGTCCCAGGGACAAGTTAAGGACTGAAGCTTTCTTT.

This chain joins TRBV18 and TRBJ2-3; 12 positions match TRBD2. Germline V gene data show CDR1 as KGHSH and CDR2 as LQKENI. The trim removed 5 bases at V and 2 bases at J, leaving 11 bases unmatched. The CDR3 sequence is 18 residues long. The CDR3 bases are TGTGCCAGCTCATCGACTAGCGGGGGCCCGGCGGACACAGATACGCAGTATTTT. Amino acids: CASSSTSGGPADTDTQYF.

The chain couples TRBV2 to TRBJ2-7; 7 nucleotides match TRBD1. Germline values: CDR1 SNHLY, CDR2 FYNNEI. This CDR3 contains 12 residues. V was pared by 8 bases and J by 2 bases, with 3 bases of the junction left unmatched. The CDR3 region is CASGDSTYEQYF. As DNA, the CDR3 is TGTGCCAGCGGGGACAGTACCTACGAGCAGTACTTC.

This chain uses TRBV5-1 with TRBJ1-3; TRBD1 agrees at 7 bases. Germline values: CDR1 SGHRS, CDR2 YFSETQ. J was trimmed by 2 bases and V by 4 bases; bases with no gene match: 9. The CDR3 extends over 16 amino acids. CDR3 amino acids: CASSSDRTGPGNTIYF. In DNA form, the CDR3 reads TGCGCCAGCAGCAGTGACAGGACAGGCCCTGGAAACACCATATATTTT.

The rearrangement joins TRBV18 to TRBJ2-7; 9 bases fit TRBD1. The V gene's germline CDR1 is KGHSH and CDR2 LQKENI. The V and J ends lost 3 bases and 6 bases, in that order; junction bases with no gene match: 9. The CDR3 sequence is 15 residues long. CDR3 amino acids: CASSPRGTGRTEQYF. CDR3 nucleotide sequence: TGTGCCAGCTCACCTCGCGGGACAGGGAGGACCGAGCAGTACTTC.

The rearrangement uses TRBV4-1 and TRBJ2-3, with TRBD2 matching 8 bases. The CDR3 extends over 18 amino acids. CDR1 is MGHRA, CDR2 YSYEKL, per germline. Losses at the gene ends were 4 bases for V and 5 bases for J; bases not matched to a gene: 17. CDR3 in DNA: TGCGCCAGCAGCCCCCGAAAGGGGACGGGGGGGCGTAAAGATACGCAGTATTTT. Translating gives CASSPRKGTGGRKDTQYF.

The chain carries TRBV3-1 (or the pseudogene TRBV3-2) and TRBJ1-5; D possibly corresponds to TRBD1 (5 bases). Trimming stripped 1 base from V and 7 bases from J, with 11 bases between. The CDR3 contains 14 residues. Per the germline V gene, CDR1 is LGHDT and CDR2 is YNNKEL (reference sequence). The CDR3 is CASSQGVGQQPQHF. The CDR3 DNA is TGTGCCAGCAGCCAAGGTGTCGGACAACAGCCCCAGCATTTT.

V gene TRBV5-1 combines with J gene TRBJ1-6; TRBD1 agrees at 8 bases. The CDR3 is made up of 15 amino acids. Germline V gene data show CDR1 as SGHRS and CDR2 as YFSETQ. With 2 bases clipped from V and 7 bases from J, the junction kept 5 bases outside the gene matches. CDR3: CASSFGAGGNSPLHF. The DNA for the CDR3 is TGCGCCAGCAGCTTCGGGGCAGGGGGCAATTCACCCCTCCACTTT.

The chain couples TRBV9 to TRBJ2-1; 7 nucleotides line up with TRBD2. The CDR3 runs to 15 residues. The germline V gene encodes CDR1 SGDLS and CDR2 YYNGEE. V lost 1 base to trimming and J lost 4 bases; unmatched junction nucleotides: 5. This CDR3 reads CASSVLTGGYNEQFF. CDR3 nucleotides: TGTGCCAGCAGCGTATTGACGGGGGGATACAATGAGCAGTTCTTC.

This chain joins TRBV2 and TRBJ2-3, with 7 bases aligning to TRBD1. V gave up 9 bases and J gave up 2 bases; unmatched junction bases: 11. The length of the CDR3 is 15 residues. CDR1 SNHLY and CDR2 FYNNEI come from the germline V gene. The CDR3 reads CASSGPGQFTDTQYF. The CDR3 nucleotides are TGTGCCAGTTCAGGGCCGGGACAGTTCACAGATACGCAGTATTTT. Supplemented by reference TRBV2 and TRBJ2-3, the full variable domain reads EPEVTQTPSHQVTQMGQEVILRCVPISNHLYFYWYRQILGQKVEFLVSFYNNEISEKSEIFDDQFSVERPDGSNFTLKIRSTKLEDSAMYFCASSGPGQFTDTQYFGPGTRLTVL.